This T cell receptor (beta chain) derives from a study of T cells in Graves' hyperthyroidism and ophthalmopathy. At the level of the study: The initial diagnosis was the point when peripheral blood was collected, ahead of any treatment.

Amplified TCR beta CDR3 regions came from RNA transcripts. The HTBI set primed first-round TCR CDR3 RT-PCR. TCRdb analysed the multiplex PCR reads with MiXCR anew, one entry per CDR3 protein. Of about 130,000 distinct CDR3 sequences in the sample, roughly 23% were seen once. Germline values: CDR1 MDHEN, CDR2 SYDVKM. The CDR3 extends over 12 amino acids. V gave up 8 bases and J gave up 12 bases, with 17 bases separating them. This clonotype came up many times. Uncontrolled infection, other autoimmune disease, pregnancy or lactation excluded patients. Any symptoms of ophthalmopathy came after the first hyperthyroidism diagnosis, from which the blood sample dates.

The sequence was obtained from a woman between 50 and 59 years old with Graves' hyperthyroidism that later progressed to Graves' ophthalmopathy. The sample comprised blood. The chain combines TRBV28 with TRBJ2-1, with D maybe TRBD1 (7 bases). CDR3 coding DNA: TGTGCCAGCGGATACCGGCAGGGGGGGCAGTTCTTC. Amino acids: CASGYRQGGQFF.